A single sample is the source of the 22 T cell receptor beta chains below, sequenced in a study of blood T cell repertoires in COVID-19. TCRdb's table, derived via immunoSEQ multiplex PCR, lists solely in-frame clones and lacks some. This sample has a few hundred thousand clones, with about 90% found just once. What was sequenced was PBMCs or T cells enriched from blood (not recorded which). The receptors were gathered from a woman aged 25 to 39 who had recovered from COVID-19.

This sequence joins TRBV5-1 and TRBJ1-3; 7 positions match TRBD1. The V segment lost 7 bases and the J segment 4 bases; nucleotides outside the gene matches: 8. Germline V lookup: CDR1 SGHRS, CDR2 YFSETQ. The CDR3 length is 14 residues. The CDR3 DNA reads TGCGCCAGCGGCGAACAGGGGTCAGGAAACACCATATATTTT. Translating gives CASGEQGSGNTIYF.

The chain has TRBV5-1 and TRBJ2-7; 7 nucleotides align to TRBD1. This CDR3 comprises 15 residues. Unmatched junction bases numbered 8, after V lost 3 bases and J lost 2 bases. Germline V gene lookup returns CDR1 SGHRS and CDR2 YFSETQ. CDR3 protein: CASSWSRQGTYEQYF. CDR3 DNA sequence: TGCGCCAGCAGCTGGAGCCGACAGGGAACCTACGAGCAGTACTTC.

This clone has more than one count but fewer than ten. The V call is TRBV6-6, the J call TRBJ2-7; a possible D gene is TRBD2 (6 bases). The CDR3 sequence is 17 residues long. CDR1 MNHNY and CDR2 SVGAGI come from the germline V gene (reference sequence). The V end lost 5 bases, the J end lost 3 bases, and 23 bases lay between the germline ends. In DNA, the CDR3 is TGTGCCAGCAGTCCAAATTGGGGCGGGACTCAAGACTACGAGCAGTACTTC. Translated, it gives CASSPNWGGTQDYEQYF.

The chain employs TRBV7-2 and TRBJ2-4; 10 bases line up with TRBD1. The CDR3 is made up of 14 amino acids. Germline trimming cut 8 bases from V and 9 bases from J; bases unmatched to any gene: 10. The germline CDR1 and CDR2 sequences are SGHTA and FQGNSA. CDR3 nucleotide sequence: TGTGCCAGCCGCCCGGGACAGGGGAATGGCATTCAGTACTTC. Translation gives CASRPGQGNGIQYF.

V and J are TRBV9 and TRBJ2-5; 13 nucleotides match TRBD2. CDR3 length: 17 amino acids. Per the germline V gene, CDR1 is SGDLS and CDR2 is YYNGEE. Germline trimming cut 4 bases from V and 4 bases from J; bases unmatched to any gene: 10. The CDR3 nucleotides read TGTGCCAGCAGCTTCCGAGGGACTAGCGGGATTGTAGAGACCCAGTACTTC. This translates into CASSFRGTSGIVETQYF.

The chain has TRBV12-5 and TRBJ1-2; D is unresolved. The CDR3 contains 13 residues. Germline CDR1 is LGHNT and CDR2 is FRNRAP. Trimming pared 2 bases from V and 6 bases from J, leaving 10 bases between. The CDR3 nucleotides are TGTGCTAGTGGTTTGTCTTACAATGATGGCTACACCTTC. This codes for CASGLSYNDGYTF.

CDR3: CASSLDLLSGNQPQHF. As DNA, the CDR3 is TGCGCCAGCAGCTTAGACCTCCTTAGCGGCAATCAGCCCCAGCATTTT. This chain joins TRBV5-1 and TRBJ1-5; unclear D gene. The V gene lost 2 bases and the J gene lost 2 bases, with 14 bases spanning the gap. Germline V CDR1 and CDR2: SGHRS, YFSETQ. This CDR3 is 16 amino acids long.

The J gene is TRBJ1-6, the V gene TRBV15, with TRBD1 identical over 11 bases. The junction had 9 bases not matched to a gene; V was cut back by 3 bases and J by 14 bases. The CDR3 covers 15 residues. Germline assignment: CDR1 LNHNV and CDR2 YYDKDF (reference sequence). The CDR3: CATSRDRGPGRTLHF. The CDR3 DNA sequence: TGTGCCACCAGCAGGGACAGGGGGCCGGGTAGGACCCTCCACTTT.

The chain is built from TRBV6-1 and TRBJ1-2, with unresolved D. The CDR3 length is 15 residues. The germline V gene encodes CDR1 MNHNS and CDR2 SASEGT. V lost 2 bases and J lost 0, with 10 bases in between. DNA of the CDR3: TGTGCCAGCAGTGAAACCCGGAGCTCTAACTATGGCTACACCTTC. This translates into CASSETRSSNYGYTF.

In this sample, this clone turned up once. V usage is TRBV12-3 or TRBV12-4 and J usage is TRBJ2-1; 10 bases map to TRBD2. The J segment lost 6 bases and the V segment lost 8 bases, leaving 4 bases of the junction unmatched. This CDR3 spans 13 amino acids. Here the CDR3 reads CASQLAGSNEQFF. CDR3 nucleotides: TGTGCCAGCCAACTAGCGGGGAGCAATGAGCAGTTCTTC.

This chain links TRBV18 with TRBJ1-1, with unresolved D. Trimming cost V 3 bases and J 5 bases, with 13 bases left between them. CDR3 length equals 14 residues. Germline CDR1 KGHSH, CDR2 LQKENI. The chain's CDR3 is CASSPAEGRTEAFF. CDR3 DNA: TGTGCCAGCTCACCTGCGGAGGGAAGGACTGAAGCTTTCTTT.

The chain joins TRBV11-2 to TRBJ2-7, with D hard to call. Between the trimmed V and J ends, which lost 1 base and 2 bases, there was a span of 3 bases. The CDR3 length is 12 residues. Germline V gene data show CDR1 as SGHAT and CDR2 as FQNNGV. CDR3 sequence reads: CASSLATYEQYF. In nucleotides, the CDR3 is TGTGCCAGCAGCTTAGCTACCTACGAGCAGTACTTC.

This chain uses TRBV28 with TRBJ2-7, with D perhaps matching TRBD2 (6 bases). The CDR3 length is 16 residues. V was trimmed by 5 bases and J by 6 bases, leaving 23 bases between them. CDR1 is MDHEN and CDR2 is SYDVKM in the germline V gene. The CDR3 spells CASSAPGLPGRGEQYF. In nucleotides, the CDR3 is TGTGCCAGCAGTGCGCCGGGACTCCCGGGACGGGGCGAGCAGTACTTC.

The chain has TRBV6-5 and TRBJ2-2; tentative D call: TRBD1 (5 bases). The CDR3 extends over 15 amino acids. The V gene lost 0 bases and the J gene lost 7 bases, with 12 bases spanning the gap. Germline V lookup: CDR1 MNHEY, CDR2 SVGAGI. CDR3: CASSYSQGPGGELFF. CDR3 DNA: TGTGCCAGCAGTTACTCGCAGGGCCCCGGCGGGGAGCTGTTTTTT.

This clone appeared a single time. V usage is TRBV7-8 and J usage is TRBJ1-2; possible D gene TRBD1, 5 bases. Trimming removed 5 bases from V and 5 bases from J, with 9 bases in between. The CDR3 length is 12 residues. Germline-derived CDR1 and CDR2 are SGHVS and FQNEAQ. CDR3 bases: TGTGCCAGCAGCCGTGGGGGGTATGGCTACACCTTC. This translates into CASSRGGYGYTF.

V is TRBV5-4 and J is TRBJ2-7; 7 nucleotides align to TRBD1. The CDR3 runs to 15 residues. Looked up from germline, CDR1 is SGHNT and CDR2 is YYREEE (reference sequence). V was pared by 0 bases and J by 5 bases, with 8 bases of the junction left unmatched. CDR3 in DNA: TGTGCCAGCAGCTTGGCCGGTATTAGGGGGCACGAGCAGTACTTC. Protein: CASSLAGIRGHEQYF.

The J gene is TRBJ1-2, the V gene TRBV27, with no clear D. Per the germline V gene, CDR1 is MNHEY and CDR2 is SMNVEV (reference sequence). This CDR3 has 13 amino acids. V gave up 7 bases and J gave up 4 bases, with 13 bases separating them. For the CDR3, the DNA is TGTGCCAGCATTGGTAAGTACACCTATGGCTACACCTTC. Protein sequence: CASIGKYTYGYTF.

The chain has TRBV28 and TRBJ2-7; 9 bases are shared with TRBD1. Germline V gene lookup returns CDR1 MDHEN and CDR2 SYDVKM. This CDR3 spans 13 amino acids. Trimming took 5 bases from V and 7 from J; bases not matched to a gene: 6. The CDR3 region has the DNA TGTGCCAGCAGTCAACAGGGGGCGCGGGAGCAGTACTTC. This encodes CASSQQGAREQYF.

This clone has a single count. The chain links TRBV3-1 (or the pseudogene TRBV3-2) to TRBJ2-5; D is perhaps TRBD2 (6 bases). The CDR3 is 17 amino acids. Trimming cost V 0 bases and J 1 base, with 15 bases left between them. Germline-derived CDR1 and CDR2 are LGHDT and YNNKEL (reference sequence). CDR3 nucleotide sequence: TGTGCCAGCAGCCAAGATCGTTTCGCGGGATCCCAAGAGACCCAGTACTTC. Its protein is CASSQDRFAGSQETQYF.

This chain uses TRBV5-5 with TRBJ2-7; possibly TRBD1 for D (5 bases). This CDR3 spans 14 amino acids. CDR1 is SGHKS and CDR2 is YYEKEE in the germline V gene (reference sequence). The ends were cut back, 3 bases at V and 2 bases at J, with 12 bases in the middle. The CDR3 here is CASSSERQTYEQYF. CDR3 sequence (DNA): TGTGCCAGCAGCTCGGAACGACAGACCTACGAGCAGTACTTC.

The DNA of the CDR3 is TGTGCCAGCAGCCTGGGGCGGGGGGCTCCCTACGAGCAGTACTTC. This sequence encodes CASSLGRGAPYEQYF. This chain links TRBV3-1 (or the pseudogene TRBV3-2) with TRBJ2-7; TRBD2 matches at 8 bases. Trimming cost V 4 bases and J 2 bases; bases outside gene matches: 7. The CDR3 covers 15 residues. In germline, CDR1 is LGHDT, CDR2 YNNKEL (reference sequence).

This clone was recorded once. J is TRBJ2-3 and V is TRBV28; D unresolved. Trimming left V 7 bases short and J 2 bases short, with 10 bases between. Germline CDR1 reads MDHEN; CDR2 reads SYDVKM. The CDR3 runs 13 residues. As DNA, the CDR3 is TGTGCCAGCATACATTTGGCCACAGATACGCAGTATTTT. Encoded protein: CASIHLATDTQYF.